The present entry profiles one T cell receptor (beta chain) with its context. The antigen is not known. V lost 6 bases and J lost 5, with 14 bases in between. The CDR3 consists of 14 residues. Germline V gene lookup returns CDR1 ENHRY and CDR2 SYGVKD. These data come from a study of cytomegalovirus exposure and HLA in healthy donors. TCRdb's table, derived via immunoSEQ multiplex PCR, lists solely in-frame clones and lacks some. This table holds about 200,000 clones, 75% to 85% found once. Findings of the study overall: High specificity and sensitivity for cytomegalovirus status were reported for the classifier.

What was sequenced was PBMCs. This receptor was obtained from a woman younger than 45 in good health and CMV-seropositive. The V and J genes are TRBV10-3 and TRBJ2-1, with TRBD1 as a possible D gene (7 bases). The CDR3 loop is CAIRTQGGHNEQFF. CDR3 coding DNA: TGTGCCATCAGGACCCAGGGGGGTCACAATGAGCAGTTCTTC.